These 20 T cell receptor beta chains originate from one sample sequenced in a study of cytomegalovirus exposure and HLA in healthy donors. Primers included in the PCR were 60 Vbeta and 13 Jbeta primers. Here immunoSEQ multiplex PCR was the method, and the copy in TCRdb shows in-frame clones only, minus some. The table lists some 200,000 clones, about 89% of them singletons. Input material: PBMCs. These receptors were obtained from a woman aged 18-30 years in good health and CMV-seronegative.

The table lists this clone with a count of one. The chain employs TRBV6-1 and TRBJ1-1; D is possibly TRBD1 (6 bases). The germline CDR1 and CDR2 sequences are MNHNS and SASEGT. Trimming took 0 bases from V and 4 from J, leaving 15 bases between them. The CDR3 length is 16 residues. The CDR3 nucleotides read TGTGCCAGCAGTGAAGCTGAGGCCAGGGGTTTCACTGAAGCTTTCTTT. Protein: CASSEAEARGFTEAFF.

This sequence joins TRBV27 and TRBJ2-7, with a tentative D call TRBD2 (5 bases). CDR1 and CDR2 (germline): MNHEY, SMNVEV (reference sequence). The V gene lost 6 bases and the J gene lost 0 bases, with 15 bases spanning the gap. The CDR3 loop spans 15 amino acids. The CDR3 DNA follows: TGTGCCAGCAGCCTTTTGGACTCTAGCTCCTACGAGCAGTACTTC. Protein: CASSLLDSSSYEQYF.

This CDR3 is CSVGSGRGSEQFF. CDR3 nucleotide sequence: TGCAGCGTTGGATCGGGGAGAGGAAGTGAGCAGTTCTTC. The V gene is TRBV29-1, the J gene TRBJ2-1; D might be TRBD2 (5 bases). Deletions cut 4 bases from V and 9 bases from J, with 16 bases between. This CDR3 is built from 13 residues. CDR1 is SQVTM and CDR2 is ANQGSEA in the germline V gene.

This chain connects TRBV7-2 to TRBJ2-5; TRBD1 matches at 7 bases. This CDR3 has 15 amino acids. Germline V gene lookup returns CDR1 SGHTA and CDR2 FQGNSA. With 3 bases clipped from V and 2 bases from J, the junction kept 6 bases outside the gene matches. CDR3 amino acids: CASSFTGQPQETQYF. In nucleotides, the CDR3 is TGTGCCAGCAGCTTCACGGGACAGCCACAAGAGACCCAGTACTTC.

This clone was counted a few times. For the CDR3, the DNA is TGTGCCAGCAGCTCGATGAGCGGGGGGGCGTCGAAGCAGTACTTC. Translated, it gives CASSSMSGGASKQYF. The J gene is TRBJ2-7, the V gene TRBV7-2, with TRBD2 matching 10 bases. Germline CDR1 is SGHTA and CDR2 is FQGNSA. CDR3 length: 15 amino acids. V shed 4 bases and J 8 bases; nucleotides not matched to a gene: 11.

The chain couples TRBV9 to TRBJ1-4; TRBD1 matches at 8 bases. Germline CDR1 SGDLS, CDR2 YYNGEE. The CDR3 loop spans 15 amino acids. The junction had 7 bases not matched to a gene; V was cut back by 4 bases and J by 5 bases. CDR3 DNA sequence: TGTGCCAGCAGCATAAGACAGGGGATAAATGAAAAACTGTTTTTT. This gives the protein CASSIRQGINEKLFF.

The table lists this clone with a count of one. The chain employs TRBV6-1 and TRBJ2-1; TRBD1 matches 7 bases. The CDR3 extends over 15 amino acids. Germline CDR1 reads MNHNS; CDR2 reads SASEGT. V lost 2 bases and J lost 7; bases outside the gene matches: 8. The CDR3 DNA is TGTGCCAGCAGTGAATACGGGACAGTAGGGAATGAGCAGTTCTTC. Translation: CASSEYGTVGNEQFF.

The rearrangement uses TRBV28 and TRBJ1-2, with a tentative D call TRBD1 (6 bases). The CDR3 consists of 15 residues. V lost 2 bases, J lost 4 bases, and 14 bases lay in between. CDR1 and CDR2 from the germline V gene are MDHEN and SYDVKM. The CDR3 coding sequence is TGTGCCAGCAGTTTACAGGGAGGGGGGAGCTATGGCTACACCTTC. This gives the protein CASSLQGGGSYGYTF.

CDR3 sequence reads: CASSLVEGRYREDSGNTIYF. CDR3 coding DNA: TGTGCCAGCAGCTTGGTCGAGGGGAGGTACCGGGAGGATTCTGGAAACACCATATATTTT. The chain employs TRBV5-5 and TRBJ1-3, with a tentative D call TRBD1 (5 bases). Germline CDR1 reads SGHKS; CDR2 reads YYEKEE (reference sequence). This CDR3 is built from 20 residues. Trimming pared 0 bases from V and 1 base from J, leaving 23 bases between.

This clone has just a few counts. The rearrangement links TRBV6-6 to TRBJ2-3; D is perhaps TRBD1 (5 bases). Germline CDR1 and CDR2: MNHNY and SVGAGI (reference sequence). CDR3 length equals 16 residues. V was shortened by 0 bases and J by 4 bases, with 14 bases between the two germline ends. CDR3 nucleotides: TGTGCCAGCAGTTACTCGAACCAGGGCAGGTCAGATACGCAGTATTTT. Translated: CASSYSNQGRSDTQYF.

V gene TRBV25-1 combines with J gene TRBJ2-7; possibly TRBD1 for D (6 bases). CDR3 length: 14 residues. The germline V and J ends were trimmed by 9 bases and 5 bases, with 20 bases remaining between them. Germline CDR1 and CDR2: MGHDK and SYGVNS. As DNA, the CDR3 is TGTGCCAGACGAGGGGCAGGGGTGAAGGACGAGCAGTACTTC. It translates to CARRGAGVKDEQYF.

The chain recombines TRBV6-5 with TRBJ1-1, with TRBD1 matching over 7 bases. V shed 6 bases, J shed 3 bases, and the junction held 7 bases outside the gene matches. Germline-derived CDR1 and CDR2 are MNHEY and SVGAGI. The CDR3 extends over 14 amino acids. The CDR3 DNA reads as TGTGCCAGCAGGCGACAGGGAGTGGACACTGAAGCTTTCTTT. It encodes CASRRQGVDTEAFF.

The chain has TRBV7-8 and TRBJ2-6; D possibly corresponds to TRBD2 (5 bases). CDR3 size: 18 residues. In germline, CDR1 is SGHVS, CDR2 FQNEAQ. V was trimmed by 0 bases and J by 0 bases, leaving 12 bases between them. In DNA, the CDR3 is TGTGCCAGCAGCTTAGCGCCGGGGAGTTTCTCTGGGGCCAACGTCCTGACTTTC. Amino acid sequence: CASSLAPGSFSGANVLTF.

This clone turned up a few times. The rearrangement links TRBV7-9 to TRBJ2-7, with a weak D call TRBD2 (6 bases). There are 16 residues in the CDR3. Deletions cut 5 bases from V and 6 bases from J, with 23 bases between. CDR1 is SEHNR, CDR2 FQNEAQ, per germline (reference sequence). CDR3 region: CASSPSYRGLRGEQYF. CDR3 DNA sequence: TGTGCCAGCAGCCCCTCCTACCGGGGACTTAGAGGCGAGCAGTACTTC.

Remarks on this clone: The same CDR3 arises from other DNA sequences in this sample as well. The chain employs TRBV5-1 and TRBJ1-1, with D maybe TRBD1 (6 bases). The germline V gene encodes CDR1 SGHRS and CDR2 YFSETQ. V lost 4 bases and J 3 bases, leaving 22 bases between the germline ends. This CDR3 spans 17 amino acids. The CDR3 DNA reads TGCGCCAGCAGCCTGAGGGCCCAGGGGATGCGGGACACTGAAGCTTTCTTT. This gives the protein CASSLRAQGMRDTEAFF. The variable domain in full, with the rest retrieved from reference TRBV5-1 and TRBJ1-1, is KAGVTQTPRYLIKTRGQQVTLSCSPISGHRSVSWYQQTPGQGLQFLFEYFSETQRNKGNFPGRFSGRQFSNSRSEMNVSTLELGDSALYLCASSLRAQGMRDTEAFFGQGTRLTVV.

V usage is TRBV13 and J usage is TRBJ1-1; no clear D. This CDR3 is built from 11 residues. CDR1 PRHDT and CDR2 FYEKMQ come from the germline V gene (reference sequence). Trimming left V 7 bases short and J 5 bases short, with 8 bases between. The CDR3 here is CASMAGTEAFF. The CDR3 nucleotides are TGTGCCAGCATGGCGGGGACTGAAGCTTTCTTT.

CDR3 in amino acids: CASSLTAPGWRQFF. CDR3 sequence (DNA): TGTGCCAGCAGTTTGACAGCTCCAGGGTGGCGGCAGTTCTTC. The chain joins TRBV27 to TRBJ2-1, with D perhaps matching TRBD1 (5 bases). The V end was cut by 3 bases, the J end by 12 bases, with 18 bases between. The CDR3 has 14 amino acids. Germline V CDR1 and CDR2: MNHEY, SMNVEV (reference sequence).

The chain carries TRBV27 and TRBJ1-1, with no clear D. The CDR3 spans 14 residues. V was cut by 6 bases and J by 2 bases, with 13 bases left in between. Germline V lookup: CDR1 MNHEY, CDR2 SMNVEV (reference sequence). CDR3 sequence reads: CASSPVRVNTEAFF. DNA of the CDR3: TGTGCCAGCAGCCCCGTCCGAGTTAACACTGAAGCTTTCTTT.

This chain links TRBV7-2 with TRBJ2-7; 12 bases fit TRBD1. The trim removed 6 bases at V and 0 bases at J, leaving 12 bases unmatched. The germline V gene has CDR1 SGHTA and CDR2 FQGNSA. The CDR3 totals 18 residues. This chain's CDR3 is CASSFPGQGALGSYEQYF. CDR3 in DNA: TGTGCCAGCAGTTTTCCGGGACAGGGGGCGCTAGGCTCCTACGAGCAGTACTTC. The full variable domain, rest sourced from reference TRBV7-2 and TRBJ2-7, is GAGVSQSPSNKVTEKGKDVELRCDPISGHTALYWYRQSLGQGLEFLIYFQGNSAPDKSGLPSDRFSAERTGGSVSTLTIQRTQQEDSAVYLCASSFPGQGALGSYEQYFGPGTRLTVT.

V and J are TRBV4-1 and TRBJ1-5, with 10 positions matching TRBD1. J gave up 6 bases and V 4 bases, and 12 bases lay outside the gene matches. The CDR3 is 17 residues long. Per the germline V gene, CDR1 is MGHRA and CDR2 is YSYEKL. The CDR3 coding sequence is TGCGCCAGCAGCCCAGTACCGGGACAGGGGTTGGGTCAGCCCCAGCATTTT. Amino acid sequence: CASSPVPGQGLGQPQHF.